This T cell receptor beta chain emerged from a study of monozygotic twins with inflammatory bowel disease. TCRdb reanalyzed the 5' RACE reads and collapses them to one entry per CDR3 protein, without DNA. This sample carries more than 350,000 distinct CDR3 sequences, with about 2.3% going to the ten biggest clones. This CDR3 is 16 amino acids long. Germline V gives CDR1 SGHDT, CDR2 YYEEEE. This TCR came from a human donor with ulcerative colitis or Crohn's disease, or a healthy co-twin of an affected twin (not recorded which). Source material: blood. The chain employs TRBV5-6 and TRBJ2-7; TCRdb's D gene call, TRBD1, goes unchecked for lack of DNA. CDR3 region: CASSLRPGQVSYEQYF. Complete variable domain (other parts from reference TRBV5-6 and TRBJ2-7): DAGVTQSPTHLIKTRGQQVTLRCSPKSGHDTVSWYQQALGQGPQFIFQYYEEEERQRGNFPDRFSGHQFPNYSSELNVNALLLGDSALYLCASSLRPGQVSYEQYFGPGTRLTVT.